This T cell receptor beta chain was captured in a study of technical replicates of blood from a handful of donors. J gave up 8 bases and V 4 bases, and 11 bases lay outside the gene matches. The CDR3 consists of 16 residues. CDR1 is SGHDN, CDR2 FVKESK, per germline. Clones were sequenced by immunoSEQ multiplex PCR, and TCRdb holds only the in-frame ones, with some missing. The sample yields 95,000 to 100,000 clones, under 96% seen once. Sequencing was done on a sample of T cells isolated from PBMCs. This sequence joins TRBV14 and TRBJ1-4; 9 bases line up with TRBD1. This receptor was taken from a human donor in good health. The CDR3 DNA reads TGTGCCAGCAGCCCCGGACGCCTGGACAGGGGAGAAAAACTGTTTTTT. Residues: CASSPGRLDRGEKLFF. Drawing the rest from reference TRBV14 and TRBJ1-4, the complete variable domain is EAGVTQFPSHSVIEKGQTVTLRCDPISGHDNLYWYRRVMGKEIKFLLHFVKESKQDESGMPNNRFLAERTGGTYSTLKVQPAELEDSGVYFCASSPGRLDRGEKLFFGSGTQLSVL.